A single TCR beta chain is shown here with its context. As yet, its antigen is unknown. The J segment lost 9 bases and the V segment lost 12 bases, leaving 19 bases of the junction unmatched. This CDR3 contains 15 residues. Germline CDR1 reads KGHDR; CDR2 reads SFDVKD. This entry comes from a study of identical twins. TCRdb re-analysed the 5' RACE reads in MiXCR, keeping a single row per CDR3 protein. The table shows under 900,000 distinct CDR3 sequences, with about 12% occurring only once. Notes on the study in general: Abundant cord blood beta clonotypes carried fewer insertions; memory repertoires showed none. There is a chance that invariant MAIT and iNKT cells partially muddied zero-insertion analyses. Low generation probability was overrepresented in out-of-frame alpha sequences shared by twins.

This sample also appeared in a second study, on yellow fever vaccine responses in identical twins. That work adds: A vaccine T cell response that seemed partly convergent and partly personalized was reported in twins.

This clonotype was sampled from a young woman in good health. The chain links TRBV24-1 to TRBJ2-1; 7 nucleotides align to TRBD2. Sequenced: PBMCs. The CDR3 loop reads CASSGSNAGETEQFF. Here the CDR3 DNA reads TGTGCCTCGTCAGGGTCAAATGCGGGAGAAACTGAGCAGTTCTTC.